Listed below are T cell receptor beta chains from one sample, sequenced in a study of blood T cell repertoires in COVID-19. The protocol was immunoSEQ multiplex PCR, while the TCRdb copy is restricted to in-frame clones and leaves out a portion. The sample contains approximately 220,000 clones, approximately 86% of which appear only once. The sample taken for sequencing was PBMCs or T cells enriched from blood (not recorded which). Source of these receptors: a woman aged 25-40 years who had been exposed to COVID-19. CDR3s include the opening cysteine and the closing phenylalanine or tryptophan. D genes are given only for firm matches. Part of the rows lack a size; the others show once, few, many or a class for expanded clones.

TRBV3-1/TRBV3-2	-	TRBJ2-1	TRBD2	TGTGCCAGCAGCCAAGTACTAGCGGGGGGCCTAGGGGGCTACAATGAGCAGTTCTTC	CASSQVLAGGLGGYNEQFF
TRBV5-1	-	TRBJ1-2	-	TGCGCCAGCAGTCCTCAGGGTGATTATGGCTACACCTTC	CASSPQGDYGYTF
TRBV29-1	-	TRBJ2-6	TRBD2	TGCAGCGCCAGTGGGGGGGGAGCAGGGGCCAACGTCCTGACTTTC	CSASGGGAGANVLTF
TRBV5-1	-	TRBJ1-2	-	TGCGCCAGCAGCTGGCCGACAGGACGTGATGGCTACACCTTC	CASSWPTGRDGYTF
TRBV10-3	-	TRBJ2-3	-	TGTGCCATCAAGGGCGGCCCGGACAGCAGCACAGATACGCAGTATTTT	CAIKGGPDSSTDTQYF
TRBV7-2	-	TRBJ1-5	TRBD1	TGTGCCAGCAGCTTGGGACAGGGGATCAATCAGCCCCAGCATTTT	CASSLGQGINQPQHF
TRBV11-3	-	TRBJ1-3	-	TGTGCCAGCAGCGACTGGACATCTGGAAACACCATATATTTT	CASSDWTSGNTIYF
TRBV3-1/TRBV3-2	-	TRBJ2-3	TRBD2	TGTGCCAGCAGCCAAGATTCGTTTGGCAGGGACTACACAGATACGCAGTATTTT	CASSQDSFGRDYTDTQYF
TRBV6-5	-	TRBJ1-2	-	TGTGCCAGCATCCCGGGAGGGGTAATTTATGGCTACACCTTC	CASIPGGVIYGYTF
TRBV4-2	-	TRBJ2-1	TRBD2	TGTGCCAGCAGCCAAGACGCTAGCGGGGGGGCCAATGAGCAGTTCTTC	CASSQDASGGANEQFF
TRBV30	once	TRBJ2-3	TRBD1	TGTGCCTGGAGTGCGGTCCCAGGGGGTCCAGATACGCAGTATTTT	CAWSAVPGGPDTQYF
TRBV19	-	TRBJ1-5	TRBD1	TGTGCCAGTGCCGAAGGACAGGGGGTAGGTCAGCCCCAGCATTTT	CASAEGQGVGQPQHF
TRBV28	-	TRBJ1-2	TRBD1	TGTGCCAGCAGTTTGCCCCTCGGCCAGGGGGCCTGGGGCTACACCTTC	CASSLPLGQGAWGYTF
TRBV10-3	-	TRBJ1-2	-	TGTGCCATCAGTGAGTCGTGGCAGTATGGCTACACCTTC	CAISESWQYGYTF
TRBV5-1	-	TRBJ1-1	-	TGCGCCAGCAGCCCACAGGGTTGGGGCACTGAAGCTTTCTTT	CASSPQGWGTEAFF
TRBV29-1	-	TRBJ2-3	-	TGCAGCGCCGGGGGAGACACAGATACGCAGTATTTT	CSAGGDTDTQYF
TRBV6-1	-	TRBJ1-1	-	TGTGCCAGCAGTGATCTCAGGGACACTGAAGCTTTCTTT	CASSDLRDTEAFF
TRBV5-1	once	TRBJ2-1	TRBD2	TGCGCCAGCACGCCCTGGACTAGCGGGGCTAATGAGCAGTTCTTC	CASTPWTSGANEQFF
TRBV2	-	TRBJ1-2	-	TGTGCCAGCAGAGGCCAGGCAGGGAATGGCTACACCTTC	CASRGQAGNGYTF
TRBV5-1	-	TRBJ2-7	TRBD1	TGCGCCAGCAGCTTGGTCCCTTGGGGACAGGGGGTTGAGCAGTACTTC	CASSLVPWGQGVEQYF
TRBV6-5	-	TRBJ2-2	-	TGTGCCAGCAGTTATACATTAAACACCGGGGAGCTGTTTTTT	CASSYTLNTGELFF
TRBV27	-	TRBJ1-1	-	TGTGCCAGCACCCCCTGGGGGCGGGGGGGGGCTGAAGCTTTCTTT	CASTPWGRGGAEAFF
TRBV19	-	TRBJ2-5	TRBD1	TGTGCCAGTAGTATAGTAGCCGGGACAGGCATGTACCAAGAGACCCAGTACTTC	CASSIVAGTGMYQETQYF
TRBV19	-	TRBJ1-1	-	TGTGCCAGTAGTATTACGACAGGAAAGAACACTGAAGCTTTCTTT	CASSITTGKNTEAFF
TRBV13	-	TRBJ1-3	-	TGTGCCAGCAGCCAAAGGCTAGAAGCTGGAAACACCATATATTTT	CASSQRLEAGNTIYF
TRBV24-1	-	TRBJ2-1	TRBD2	TGTGCCACCAGTGATTCGCCCGGGACTAGCGGGGGGAGCGACAATGAGCAGTTCTTC	CATSDSPGTSGGSDNEQFF
TRBV9	once	TRBJ1-6	TRBD1	TGTGCCAGCAGCGTAGGACAGGGTTATTCACCCCTCCACTTT	CASSVGQGYSPLHF
TRBV6-1	-	TRBJ2-1	-	TGTGCCAGCAGTGAGGACACGGACCCGGCCGAGCAGTTCTTC	CASSEDTDPAEQFF
TRBV5-5	-	TRBJ2-7	TRBD2	TGTGCCAGCAGCTTTGGACTAGCGGCCCAAACAAAGGCGGGGGAGTCCGAGCAGTACTTC	CASSFGLAAQTKAGESEQYF
TRBV9	few	TRBJ1-4	TRBD1	TGTGCCAGCAGCGCCGGGACAGGGCTTGGTAATGAAAAACTGTTTTTT	CASSAGTGLGNEKLFF
TRBV27	-	TRBJ1-1	TRBD1	TGTGCCAGCAGTTTAACCCGGGACAGGGCGACTGAAGCTTTCTTT	CASSLTRDRATEAFF
TRBV5-1	-	TRBJ2-6	TRBD1	TGCGCCAGCAGCCGAGAGGGACAGAGCGGGGCCAACGTCCTGACTTTC	CASSREGQSGANVLTF
TRBV9	-	TRBJ1-1	TRBD1	TGTGCCAGCAGCCCCAGGGGACAGCTGAACACTGAAGCTTTCTTT	CASSPRGQLNTEAFF
TRBV6-1	-	TRBJ2-1	TRBD1	TGTGCCAGCAGTGAACGGTTCAAGGGGGCCCGGAATGAGCAGTTCTTC	CASSERFKGARNEQFF
TRBV5-6	-	TRBJ2-5	TRBD2	TGTGCCAGCAGCCTTAGCGGGGGGGGTCGAGAGACCCAGTACTTC	CASSLSGGGRETQYF
TRBV10-3	-	TRBJ2-7	-	TGTGCCATCAGTGGGGGCTCGGTTCCCTACGAGCAGTACTTC	CAISGGSVPYEQYF